Listed below are T cell receptor beta chains from one sample, sequenced in a study of blood T cell repertoires in COVID-19. Libraries were prepared by immunoSEQ multiplex PCR; TCRdb keeps only in-frame clonotypes and omits some of them. The sample consists of 250,000 or so clones, about 80% of them appearing once. The sample taken for sequencing was peripheral blood. The source of these receptors is a man aged 25-40 years who had recovered from COVID-19. CDR3s include the opening cysteine and the closing phenylalanine or tryptophan. D genes are given only for firm matches. Size is omitted from some rows. Given values are once, few, many or a class for expanded clones.

>TRBJ2-1|TRBV3-1/TRBV3-2|-|TRBD2
CASSPERGRNEQFF
TGTGCCAGCAGCCCGGAGCGGGGGCGTAATGAGCAGTTCTTC
>TRBJ1-4|TRBV3-1/TRBV3-2|-|-
CASSQGRFNEKLFF
TGTGCCAGCAGCCAAGGGCGGTTTAATGAAAAACTGTTTTTT
>TRBJ2-3|TRBV2|once|-
CASRVQGLTDTQYF
TGTGCCAGCAGAGTACAGGGTTTAACAGATACGCAGTATTTT
>TRBJ2-7|TRBV12-3/TRBV12-4|-|-
CASSLQNSYEQYF
TGTGCCAGCAGTTTACAAAACTCCTACGAGCAGTACTTC
>TRBJ1-5|TRBV19|-|-
CASSRPKEYSNQPQHF
TGTGCCAGTAGTCGTCCGAAGGAGTATAGCAATCAGCCCCAGCATTTT
>TRBJ2-5|TRBV5-5|-|TRBD2
CASSRGTSGGRGETQYF
TGTGCCAGCAGCCGAGGGACTAGCGGGGGGAGAGGGGAGACCCAGTACTTC
>TRBJ1-2|TRBV20-1|few|-
CSATEGGVGYGYTF
TGCAGTGCTACTGAAGGAGGTGTCGGCTATGGCTACACCTTC
>TRBJ1-1|TRBV5-1|once|-
CASSGGAEGTEAFF
TGCGCCAGCAGCGGAGGAGCGGAGGGCACTGAAGCTTTCTTT
>TRBJ2-5|TRBV19|-|-
CASSIGAAVWEETQYF
TGTGCCAGTAGTATAGGGGCAGCGGTTTGGGAAGAGACCCAGTACTTC
>TRBJ2-7|TRBV20-1|-|-
CSASEADEQYF
TGCAGTGCTAGTGAGGCGGACGAGCAGTACTTC
>TRBJ1-1|TRBV2|-|-
CASSAGPWGAFF
TGTGCCAGCAGTGCAGGGCCATGGGGAGCTTTCTTT
>TRBJ2-7|TRBV7-3|-|TRBD2
CASSSSGGFEKQYF
TGTGCCAGCAGCTCAAGCGGGGGGTTTGAAAAGCAGTACTTC
>TRBJ1-2|TRBV10-3|-|TRBD1
CAISEGQGDYGYTF
TGTGCCATCAGTGAAGGACAGGGGGACTATGGCTACACCTTC
>TRBJ2-3|TRBV2|once|TRBD1
CATGQGTDTQYF
TGTGCCACCGGACAGGGCACAGATACGCAGTATTTT
>TRBJ2-2|TRBV24-1|-|-
CATSASTGELFF
TGTGCCACCAGTGCTTCCACCGGGGAGCTGTTTTTT
>TRBJ2-1|TRBV29-1|-|-
CSGERGGDEQFF
TGCAGCGGAGAGAGGGGGGGCGATGAGCAGTTCTTC
>TRBJ1-3|TRBV7-8|-|-
CASSAYRIPSSGNTIYF
TGTGCCAGCAGCGCATACAGGATCCCAAGCTCTGGAAACACCATATATTTT
>TRBJ1-4|TRBV2|-|TRBD1
CASSEGQGAEKLFF
TGTGCCAGCAGTGAGGGACAGGGGGCGGAAAAACTGTTTTTT
>TRBJ1-1|TRBV5-1|-|-
CASSLFRDAEGRTEAFF
TGCGCCAGCAGCTTATTCCGGGACGCGGAGGGAAGGACTGAAGCTTTCTTT
>TRBJ2-4|TRBV3-1/TRBV3-2|-|TRBD2
CASSQDLVLVGGGLAKNIQYF
TGTGCCAGCAGCCAAGATCTCGTCCTTGTCGGCGGGGGATTAGCCAAAAACATTCAGTACTTC